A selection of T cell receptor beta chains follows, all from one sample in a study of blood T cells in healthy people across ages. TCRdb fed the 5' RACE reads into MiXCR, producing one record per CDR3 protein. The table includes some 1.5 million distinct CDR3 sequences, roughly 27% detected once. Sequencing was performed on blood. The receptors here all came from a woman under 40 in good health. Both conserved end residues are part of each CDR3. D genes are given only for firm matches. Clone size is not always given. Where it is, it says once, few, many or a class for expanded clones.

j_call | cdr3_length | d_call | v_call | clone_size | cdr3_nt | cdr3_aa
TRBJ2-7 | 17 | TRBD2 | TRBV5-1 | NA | TGCGCCAGCAGCACCGGGACTAGCGGGGGGGTCTCCTACGAGCAGTACTTC | CASSTGTSGGVSYEQYF
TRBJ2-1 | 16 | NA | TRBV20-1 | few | TGCAGTGCTAGACCTTCTTTCGAAAGCTCCTACAATGAGCAGTTCTTC | CSARPSFESSYNEQFF
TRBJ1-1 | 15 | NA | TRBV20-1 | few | TGCAGTGCTAGCGTCGATGAGGGCTGGTACACTGAAGCTTTCTTT | CSASVDEGWYTEAFF
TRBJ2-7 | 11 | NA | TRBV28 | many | TGTGCCAGCAGAGAGACAGAGGAGCAGTACTTC | CASRETEEQYF
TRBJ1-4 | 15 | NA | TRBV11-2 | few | TGTGCCAGCAGTCGGGGGGGGATAACTAATGAAAAACTGTTTTTT | CASSRGGITNEKLFF
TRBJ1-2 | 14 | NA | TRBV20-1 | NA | TGCAGTGCCCCCCTCCAGGGTCTGGACTATGGCTACACCTTC | CSAPLQGLDYGYTF
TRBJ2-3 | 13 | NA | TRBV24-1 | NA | TGTGCCACCAGTGACGGTCTCTCTCATACGCAGTATTTT | CATSDGLSHTQYF
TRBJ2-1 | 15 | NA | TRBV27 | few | TGTGCCAGCAGTTTATTCGAGACCCAGGTCAATGAGCAGTTCTTC | CASSLFETQVNEQFF
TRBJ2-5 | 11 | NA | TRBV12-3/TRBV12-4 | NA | TGTGCCAGCAGCCGGGAATCGACCCAGTACTTC | CASSRESTQYF
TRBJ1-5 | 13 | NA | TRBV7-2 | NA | TGTGCCAGCAGCTTAGTGGTGGGTGAGCCCCAGCATTTT | CASSLVVGEPQHF
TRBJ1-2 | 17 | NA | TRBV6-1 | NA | TGTGCCAGCAGTGAAGCGGGATGGGAGTTCGCTAACTATGGCTACACCTTC | CASSEAGWEFANYGYTF
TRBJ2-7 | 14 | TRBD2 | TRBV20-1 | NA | TGCAGTGCTAGAGTAGCGGGAAACGCCTACGAGCAGTACTTC | CSARVAGNAYEQYF
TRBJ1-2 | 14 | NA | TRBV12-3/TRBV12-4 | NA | TGTGCCAGCAGCGAAGATCCGGGATCCCGCGTCTGCACCTTC | CASSEDPGSRVCTF
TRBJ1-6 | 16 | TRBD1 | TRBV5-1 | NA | TGCGCCAGCAGCGTCGGACAGGGGGCCTCATTCGGGGCCCTCCACTTT | CASSVGQGASFGALHF
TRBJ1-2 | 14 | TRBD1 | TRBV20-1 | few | TGCAGTGCTAGAGATCCCTACAGGGGGAAGGGCTACACCTTC | CSARDPYRGKGYTF
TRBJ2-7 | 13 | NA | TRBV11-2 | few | TGTGCCAGCAGGCCTTTCCGCAACAACGAGCAGTACTTC | CASRPFRNNEQYF
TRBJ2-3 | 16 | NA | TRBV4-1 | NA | TGCGCCAGCAGCCAAGAGAGGCAGAGACACACAGATACGCAGTATTTT | CASSQERQRHTDTQYF
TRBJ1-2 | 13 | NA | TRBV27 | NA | TGTGCCAGCAGTTCGGTGAGGGGAAATGGCTACACCTTC | CASSSVRGNGYTF
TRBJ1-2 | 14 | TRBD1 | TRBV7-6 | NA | TGTGCCAGCAGCCCCGGGGACAGGGGGCATGGCTACACCTTC | CASSPGDRGHGYTF
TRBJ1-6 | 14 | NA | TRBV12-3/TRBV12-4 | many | TGTGCCAGCAGTTTGCGGCGGGACGGTTCACCCCTCCACTTT | CASSLRRDGSPLHF
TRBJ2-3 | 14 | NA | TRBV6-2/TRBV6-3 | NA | TGTGCCAGCAGTTACCTTTGGAACGCAGATACGCAGTATTTT | CASSYLWNADTQYF
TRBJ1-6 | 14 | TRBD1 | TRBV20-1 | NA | TGCGGTGCTAGGGTGGGGACAGGCGATTCACCCCTCCACTTT | CGARVGTGDSPLHF
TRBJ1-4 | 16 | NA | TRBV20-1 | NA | TGCAGTGCTAGAGACAGTTCACAAGGGATTAATGAAAAACTGTTTTTT | CSARDSSQGINEKLFF
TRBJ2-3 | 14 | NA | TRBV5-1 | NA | TGCGCCAGCAGCTTGTTTAGGGGCGCAGATACGCAGTATTTT | CASSLFRGADTQYF
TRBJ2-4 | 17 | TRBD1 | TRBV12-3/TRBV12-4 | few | TGTGCCGGCAGTGCGGGACAGGGGAGGAGGGGCAAAAACATTCAGTACTTC | CAGSAGQGRRGKNIQYF
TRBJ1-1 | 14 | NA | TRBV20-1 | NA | TGCAGTACCCCTGGGGGGGATTTGAACACTGAAGCTTTCTTT | CSTPGGDLNTEAFF
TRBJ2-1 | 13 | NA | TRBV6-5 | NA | TGTGCCAGCAGTTTGGTCCCGGACAGAGAGCAGTTCTTC | CASSLVPDREQFF
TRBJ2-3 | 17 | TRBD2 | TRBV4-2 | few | TGTGCCAGCAGCCAAGAAGTAGCGGGGGGCTCCACAGATACGCAGTATTTT | CASSQEVAGGSTDTQYF
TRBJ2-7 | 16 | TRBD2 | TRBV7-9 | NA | TGTGCCAGCAGCTTAGTTAGCGGGGGAGCCTCCTACGAGCAGTACTTC | CASSLVSGGASYEQYF
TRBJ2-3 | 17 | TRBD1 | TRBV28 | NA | TGTGCCAGCAGACCAAGCGGAGGGACAGGGAGCACAGATACGCAGTATTTT | CASRPSGGTGSTDTQYF
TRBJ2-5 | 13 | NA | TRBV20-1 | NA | TGCAGTGCTCAGTCTGCTCCCCAAGAGACCCAGTACTTC | CSAQSAPQETQYF
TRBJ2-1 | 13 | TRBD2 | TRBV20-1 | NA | TGCAGTCTAGCGGGAGGATCCTACAATGAGCAGTTCTTC | CSLAGGSYNEQFF
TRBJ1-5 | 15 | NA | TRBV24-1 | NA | TGTGCCACCAGTGATTCGGACAGCCCCGGTCGGCCCCAGCATTTT | CATSDSDSPGRPQHF
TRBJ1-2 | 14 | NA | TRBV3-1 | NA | TGTGCCAGCAGCTCCCGGGACTCGATGAGCGGCTACACCTTC | CASSSRDSMSGYTF
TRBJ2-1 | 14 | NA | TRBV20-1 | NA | TGCAGTGCCACGGGCGGGGCTGTATTGAATGAGCAGTTCTTC | CSATGGAVLNEQFF
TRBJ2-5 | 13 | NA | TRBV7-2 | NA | TGTGCCAGCAGCCAAGGATGGAAGGAGACCCAGTACTTC | CASSQGWKETQYF
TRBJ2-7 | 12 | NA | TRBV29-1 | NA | TGCAGCGTTGGGGGACTTTCCTACGAGCGGTACTTC | CSVGGLSYERYF
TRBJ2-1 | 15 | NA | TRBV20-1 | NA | TGCAGTGCTAGAGATGGGGGACTGAATGGAAATGAGCAGTTCTTC | CSARDGGLNGNEQFF
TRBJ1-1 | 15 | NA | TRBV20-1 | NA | TGCAGTGCTAGATTCCCAGGGGTCTTTAACACTGAAGCTTTCTTT | CSARFPGVFNTEAFF
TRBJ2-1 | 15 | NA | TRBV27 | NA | TGTGCCAGCAGTTTGGTACCCCTCGTAGTCCATGAGCAGTTCTTC | CASSLVPLVVHEQFF
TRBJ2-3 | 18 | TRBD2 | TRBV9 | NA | TGTGTCAGCAGCGTAGAAGGGCTAGCGGGGGGGCGCACAGATACGCAGTATTTT | CVSSVEGLAGGRTDTQYF
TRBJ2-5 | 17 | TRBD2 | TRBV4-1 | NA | TGCGCCAGCAGCCCCAGGGCCGGCGGGGGGGCAGAACAGACCCAGTACTTC | CASSPRAGGGAEQTQYF
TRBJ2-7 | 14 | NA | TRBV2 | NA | TGTGCCAGCGAAGAAAACAGGGACTTATACGAGCAGTACTTC | CASEENRDLYEQYF
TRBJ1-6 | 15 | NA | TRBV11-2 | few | TGTGCCAGCAGCTTACCAGGGTTCTTGGGATCACCCCTCCACTTT | CASSLPGFLGSPLHF